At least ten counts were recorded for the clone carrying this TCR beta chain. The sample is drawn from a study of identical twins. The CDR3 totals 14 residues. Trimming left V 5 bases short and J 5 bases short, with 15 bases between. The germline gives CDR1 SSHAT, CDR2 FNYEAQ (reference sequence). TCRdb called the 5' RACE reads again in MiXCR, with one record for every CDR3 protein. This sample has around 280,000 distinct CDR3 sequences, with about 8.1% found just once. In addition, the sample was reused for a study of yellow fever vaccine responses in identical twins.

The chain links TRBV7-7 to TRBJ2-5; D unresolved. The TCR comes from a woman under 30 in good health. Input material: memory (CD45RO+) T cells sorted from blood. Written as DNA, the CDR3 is TGTGCCAGCAGCCCCCAGAAGGGCGTGGAGACCCAGTACTTC. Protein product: CASSPQKGVETQYF.